Shown below are 21 T cell receptor beta chains from a single sample sequenced in a study of shared clonotypes between healthy human individuals. TCRdb keeps only in-frame clones here, not all; method: immunoSEQ multiplex PCR. The table shows roughly 650,000 clones, with about 96% occurring only once. Naive CD8 populations comprised CD45RO-negative cells positively selected for CCR7, excluding terminally differentiated effector memory CD45RA+ cells. Sample: naive CD8+ T cells sorted from blood. The origin of the receptors is a woman in her 30s in good health.

This rearrangement joins TRBV5-4 to TRBJ2-1, with 15 bases that match TRBD2. Germline assignment: CDR1 SGHNT and CDR2 YYREEE (reference sequence). CDR3 length: 16 residues. The trim removed 4 bases at V and 8 bases at J, leaving 7 bases unmatched. The CDR3 loop is CASSPRTSGRAHEQFF. CDR3 coding DNA: TGTGCCAGCAGCCCCAGGACTAGCGGGAGGGCCCATGAGCAGTTCTTC.

The gene calls are TRBV7-6 and TRBJ2-1; TRBD2 matches at 7 bases. Germline assignment: CDR1 SGHVS and CDR2 FNYEAQ. V shed 5 bases and J 0 bases; nucleotides not matched to a gene: 7. This CDR3 has 16 amino acids. The CDR3 region has the DNA TGTGCCAGCAGCGAAGAGACTAGCAGCTCCTACAATGAGCAGTTCTTC. This sequence encodes CASSEETSSSYNEQFF.

This rearrangement joins TRBV28 to TRBJ2-7, with 8 bases identical to TRBD1. This CDR3 region has 13 residues. V lost 5 bases to trimming and J lost 3 bases; unmatched junction nucleotides: 3. From germline, CDR1 is MDHEN and CDR2 SYDVKM. CDR3 amino acids: CASSTGTGYEQYF. For the CDR3, the DNA is TGTGCCAGCAGTACAGGGACAGGCTACGAGCAGTACTTC.

This chain links TRBV5-1 with TRBJ2-7, with 9 bases identical to TRBD2. Per the germline V gene, CDR1 is SGHRS and CDR2 is YFSETQ. The CDR3 totals 15 residues. Trimming removed 5 bases from V and 4 bases from J; junction bases left unmatched: 10. CDR3 sequence (DNA): TGCGCCAGCAGTCAGATCCCTAGCGGGACATACGAGCAGTACTTC. Its translation is CASSQIPSGTYEQYF.

The chain has TRBV28 and TRBJ1-5; D gene uncertain. From germline, CDR1 is MDHEN and CDR2 SYDVKM. V gave up 2 bases and J gave up 5 bases, with 4 bases separating them. The CDR3 sequence is 12 residues long. The CDR3 region is CASSLAHQPQHF. Here the CDR3 DNA reads TGTGCCAGCAGTTTAGCGCATCAGCCCCAGCATTTT.

The V gene is TRBV2, the J gene TRBJ2-1; 7 bases fit TRBD1. Germline CDR1 SNHLY, CDR2 FYNNEI. V gave up 6 bases and J gave up 4 bases; unmatched junction bases: 12. CDR3 length: 16 residues. DNA of the CDR3: TGTGCCAGCAGCGACAGGGTACGGGATATTTACAATGAGCAGTTCTTC. Translating gives CASSDRVRDIYNEQFF.

The J gene is TRBJ2-1, the V gene TRBV29-1, with D tentatively TRBD2 (6 bases). CDR3 length: 14 residues. V dropped 4 bases and J dropped 2 bases, with 12 bases sitting between them. Germline values: CDR1 SQVTM, CDR2 ANQGSEA. The CDR3 sequence: CSVGGGNPYNEQFF. CDR3 coding DNA: TGCAGCGTTGGGGGCGGGAATCCCTACAATGAGCAGTTCTTC.

This chain connects TRBV7-9 to TRBJ2-1; perhaps TRBD2 as D (5 bases). Deletions cut 8 bases from V and 0 bases from J, with 8 bases between. This CDR3 contains 13 residues. Germline-derived CDR1 and CDR2 are SEHNR and FQNEAQ (reference sequence). CDR3 loop: CASSGISYNEQFF. The CDR3, as DNA: TGTGCCAGCTCGGGGATCTCCTACAATGAGCAGTTCTTC.

This rearrangement joins TRBV4-2 to TRBJ2-2; 7 bases line up with TRBD1. The CDR3 contains 15 residues. The V gene's germline CDR1 is LGHNA and CDR2 YNFKEQ. Trimming cost V 2 bases and J 5 bases; bases outside gene matches: 5. As DNA, the CDR3 is TGTGCCAGCAGCCAACTGACAGGGCGAACCGGGGAGCTGTTTTTT. It is translated as CASSQLTGRTGELFF.

The V gene is TRBV5-6, the J gene TRBJ2-7; weak D call: TRBD1 (5 bases). The CDR3 is made up of 15 amino acids. From germline, CDR1 is SGHDT and CDR2 YYEEEE. The ends were cut back, 4 bases at V and 0 bases at J, with 14 bases in the middle. Here the CDR3 reads CASSVLMTVSYEQYF. Here the CDR3 DNA reads TGTGCCAGCAGCGTATTAATGACAGTCTCCTACGAGCAGTACTTC.

The chain links TRBV27 to TRBJ2-7, with 10 bases matching TRBD2. From germline, CDR1 is MNHEY and CDR2 SMNVEV (reference sequence). The CDR3 spans 16 residues. The junction had 10 bases not matched to a gene; V was cut back by 1 base and J by 7 bases. This CDR3 is CASSLFAASGRDEQYF. DNA for the CDR3: TGTGCCAGCAGTTTATTTGCGGCTAGCGGGAGAGATGAGCAGTACTTC.

As to this clone: Its ends do not fully match the called genes, so a read error is possible. The CDR3 bases are TGTGCCAGCAGCCTAGCGGCGGACAGGGAATCGGCCCAGTACTTC. Translating gives CASSLAADRESAQYF. The chain links TRBV7-8 to TRBJ2-5; D is perhaps TRBD1 (8 bases). Germline assignment: CDR1 SGHVS and CDR2 FQNEAQ. The CDR3 is made up of 15 amino acids.

The V gene is TRBV28, the J gene TRBJ1-4, with D perhaps TRBD1 (5 bases). This CDR3 spans 14 amino acids. The ends were cut back, 0 bases at V and 4 bases at J, with 6 bases in the middle. CDR1 is MDHEN, CDR2 SYDVKM, per germline. This CDR3 is CASSLWGGNEKLFF. In DNA, the CDR3 is TGTGCCAGCAGTTTATGGGGGGGTAATGAAAAACTGTTTTTT.

This clone was counted between two and nine times. The V and J genes are TRBV28 and TRBJ2-1, with 7 bases identical to TRBD2. The germline CDR1 and CDR2 sequences are MDHEN and SYDVKM. V shed 7 bases and J 8 bases; nucleotides not matched to a gene: 17. This CDR3 is 16 amino acids long. The CDR3 here is CASTSRREDYGDEQFF. CDR3 bases: TGTGCCAGCACCTCCCGCCGGGAGGATTACGGAGATGAGCAGTTCTTC.

V gene TRBV19 combines with J gene TRBJ2-1; no reliable D call. Trimming took off 3 bases at V and 9 bases at J, with 12 bases between the two ends. The CDR3 totals 13 residues. The germline gives CDR1 LNHDA, CDR2 SQIVND (reference sequence). CDR3 in DNA: TGTGCCAGTAGTATCGGCGCCGCCGGTGAGCAGTTCTTC. This gives the protein CASSIGAAGEQFF.

The chain links TRBV19 to TRBJ2-7; TRBD1 matches at 8 bases. Losses at the gene ends were 5 bases for V and 0 bases for J; bases not matched to a gene: 3. The CDR3 contains 14 residues. Germline loops: CDR1 LNHDA, CDR2 SQIVND (reference sequence). CDR3 nucleotides: TGTGCCAGTAGTTACGGGACAGGCTCCTACGAGCAGTACTTC. Its protein product is CASSYGTGSYEQYF.

The rearrangement links TRBV19 to TRBJ2-7; D ambiguous. V was shortened by 5 bases and J by 2 bases, with 13 bases between the two germline ends. The CDR3 totals 14 residues. The germline CDR1 and CDR2 sequences are LNHDA and SQIVND (reference sequence). The CDR3, as DNA: TGTGCCAGTAGTGCGACCATAGCTCCCTACGAGCAGTACTTC. It yields the protein CASSATIAPYEQYF.

The chain uses TRBV11-2 and TRBJ2-5; the D gene could be TRBD1 or TRBD2 (5 bases each). Germline CDR1 and CDR2: SGHAT and FQNNGV. This CDR3 comprises 15 residues. With 3 bases removed from V and 2 bases from J, the gap between germline ends came to 13 bases. CDR3 loop: CASSFEGRKQETQYF. The CDR3 DNA sequence: TGTGCCAGCAGCTTTGAGGGACGCAAACAAGAGACCCAGTACTTC.

The gene calls are TRBV28 and TRBJ2-7, with D possibly TRBD1 on 6 matching bases. V dropped 8 bases and J dropped 2 bases, with 10 bases sitting between them. Germline V CDR1 and CDR2: MDHEN, SYDVKM. This CDR3 spans 12 amino acids. CDR3 DNA: TGTGCCAGCCAGGGGCAGACCTACGAGCAGTACTTC. This sequence encodes CASQGQTYEQYF.

The rearrangement links TRBV6-5 to TRBJ2-7; TRBD1 matches 9 bases. Trimming at V came to 0 bases and at J to 3 bases, leaving 3 bases not matched to a gene. Germline values: CDR1 MNHEY, CDR2 SVGAGI. The CDR3 runs to 15 residues. This CDR3 reads CASSYSTGGIYEQYF. The CDR3 DNA sequence: TGTGCCAGCAGTTACTCTACAGGGGGCATCTACGAGCAGTACTTC.

The rearrangement joins TRBV7-9 to TRBJ2-7; D not certain. This CDR3 has 12 residues. V was clipped by 4 bases and J by 6 bases, with 10 bases between them. Germline CDR1 and CDR2: SEHNR and FQNEAQ (reference sequence). CDR3 region: CASSSRAAEQYF. The CDR3 DNA is TGTGCCAGCAGCTCTCGCGCCGCCGAGCAGTACTTC.